The rows below give T cell receptor beta chains drawn from one sample of a study of PD-1 blockade in classical Hodgkin lymphoma. The table came from immunoSEQ multiplex PCR; TCRdb's copy has only in-frame clones and leaves some out. This table holds about 97,000 clones, approximately 80% found once. The material sequenced was peripheral blood mononuclear cells (PBMCs), taken at baseline. These TCRs come from a human donor with classical Hodgkin lymphoma. CDR3s include the opening cysteine and the closing phenylalanine or tryptophan. A D gene is named only where the DNA matches it firmly. The size entry is marked missing in some rows and otherwise reads once, few, many or a size class.

>TRBV28|NA|TRBJ1-1|NA
CASSLWRGTEAFF
TGTGCCAGCAGTTTATGGAGGGGCACTGAAGCTTTCTTT
>TRBV14|few|TRBJ1-1|NA
CASSQGLYTEAFF
TGTGCCAGCAGCCAAGGGTTATACACTGAAGCTTTCTTT
>TRBV6-6|once|TRBJ1-5|NA
CASSYSRQGGYQPQHF
TGTGCCAGCAGTTACTCGAGGCAGGGAGGTTATCAGCCCCAGCATTTT
>TRBV7-8|NA|TRBJ1-1|NA
CASSSFGTPNTEAFF
TGTGCCAGCAGCTCGTTCGGGACACCGAACACTGAAGCTTTCTTT
>TRBV11-1|NA|TRBJ2-7|TRBD2
CASSSTSGRPSYEQYF
TGTGCCAGCAGCTCAACTAGCGGGAGGCCGAGCTACGAGCAGTACTTC
>TRBV2|NA|TRBJ1-5|NA
CASTPPGAGNQPQHF
TGTGCCAGCACCCCCCCGGGGGCAGGCAATCAGCCCCAGCATTTT
>TRBV7-9|few|TRBJ2-7|NA
CASSQQLVEQYF
TGTGCCAGCAGCCAGCAGCTCGTGGAGCAGTACTTC
>TRBV19|NA|TRBJ1-5|NA
CASSRNRNSNQPQHF
TGTGCCAGTAGTAGAAACAGAAATAGCAATCAGCCCCAGCATTTT
>TRBV6-6|NA|TRBJ1-5|TRBD1
CASSTGGGQPQHF
TGTGCCAGCAGCACAGGGGGGGGTCAGCCCCAGCATTTT
>TRBV5-1|NA|TRBJ1-1|NA
CASSPGGGGGSGNTEAFF
TGCGCCAGCAGCCCCGGAGGCGGGGGGGGCTCGGGGAACACTGAAGCTTTCTTT
>TRBV6-6|NA|TRBJ2-4|NA
CASSLTLGGAKNIQYF
TGTGCCAGCAGTTTGACCCTAGGGGGAGCCAAAAACATTCAGTACTTC
>TRBV30|NA|TRBJ1-4|NA
CAWSRGTSLVFF
TGTGCCTGGTCCCGCGGGACGTCTCTCGTGTTTTTT
>TRBV2|NA|TRBJ1-2|NA
CASSADSYGYTF
TGTGCCAGCAGTGCGGACTCCTATGGCTACACCTTC
>TRBV7-3|NA|TRBJ2-7|TRBD2
CASSLLAGGEQYF
TGTGCCAGCAGCTTACTAGCGGGAGGCGAGCAGTACTTC
>TRBV27|NA|TRBJ1-4|TRBD1
CASSRVGTGVEKLFF
TGTGCCAGCAGTCGGGTTGGGACAGGGGTTGAAAAACTGTTTTTT
>TRBV5-1|NA|TRBJ2-1|NA
CASSWGLISAYNEQFF
TGCGCCAGCAGCTGGGGACTTATAAGCGCCTACAATGAGCAGTTCTTC